This passage covers 12 T cell receptor beta chains from one sample sequenced in a study of blood T cell repertoires in COVID-19. Libraries were prepared by immunoSEQ multiplex PCR; TCRdb keeps only in-frame clonotypes and omits some of them. This sample has around 310,000 clones, with around 92% found just once. The sample comprised PBMCs or T cells enriched from blood (not recorded which). The source is a woman aged 25 to 39 who had recovered from COVID-19.

This clone was observed once. The chain links TRBV4-1 to TRBJ1-2; a possible D gene is TRBD1 (5 bases). Trimming removed 4 bases from V and 5 bases from J, with 11 bases in between. The CDR3 spans 13 residues. CDR1 is MGHRA and CDR2 is YSYEKL in the germline V gene. CDR3 sequence reads: CASSPAPGYGYTF. CDR3 DNA: TGCGCCAGCAGCCCAGCCCCAGGGTATGGCTACACCTTC.

The chain carries TRBV9 and TRBJ1-2, with 7 bases lining up with TRBD1. Losses at the gene ends were 4 bases for V and 2 bases for J; bases not matched to a gene: 5. This CDR3 spans 14 amino acids. CDR1 and CDR2 from the germline V gene are SGDLS and YYNGEE. The CDR3 coding sequence is TGTGCCAGCAGCCCACAGGGGACGAACTATGGCTACACCTTC. Residues: CASSPQGTNYGYTF.

This clone was recorded once. The chain is built from TRBV18 and TRBJ2-3, with a tentative D call TRBD2 (6 bases). Trimming stripped 2 bases from V and 2 bases from J, with 11 bases between. Per the germline V gene, CDR1 is KGHSH and CDR2 is LQKENI. The CDR3 is 15 residues long. The CDR3 coding sequence is TGTGCCAGCTCACCAGGCGGAGGGCCCACAGATACGCAGTATTTT. It translates to CASSPGGGPTDTQYF.

This clone came up a few times. The chain uses TRBV29-1 and TRBJ1-1; a weak D match, TRBD1 (5 bases). The CDR3 consists of 12 residues. CDR1 SQVTM and CDR2 ANQGSEA come from the germline V gene. Trimming took 0 bases from V and 11 from J, leaving 13 bases between them. This CDR3 is CSVEDIGARAFF. The CDR3 DNA reads TGCAGCGTTGAAGATATAGGGGCGCGGGCTTTCTTT.

V usage is TRBV7-9 and J usage is TRBJ1-1, with D maybe TRBD1 (6 bases). Germline V gene data show CDR1 as SEHNR and CDR2 as FQNEAQ (reference sequence). Trimming cost V 5 bases and J 0 bases, with 13 bases left between them. This CDR3 spans 15 amino acids. The CDR3: CASSTRTDLNTEAFF. CDR3 coding DNA: TGTGCCAGCAGCACCCGGACAGACCTGAACACTGAAGCTTTCTTT. Full variable domain (rest looked up from reference TRBV7-9 and TRBJ1-1): DTGVSQNPRHKITKRGQNVTFRCDPISEHNRLYWYRQTLGQGPEFLTYFQNEAQLEKSRLLSDRFSAERPKGSFSTLEIQRTEQGDSAMYLCASSTRTDLNTEAFFGQGTRLTVV.

For the CDR3, the DNA is TGTGCCACCACGAGCGGGAGCCCTAGCGAGCAGTACTTC. It encodes CATTSGSPSEQYF. J is TRBJ2-7 and V is TRBV10-3, with TRBD2 matching 8 bases. The CDR3 contains 13 residues. V was pared by 10 bases and J by 6 bases, with 11 bases of the junction left unmatched. The germline V gene has CDR1 ENHRY and CDR2 SYGVKD.

The rearrangement uses TRBV7-9 and TRBJ2-7, with 9 bases identical to TRBD1. The CDR3 runs 16 residues. V dropped 5 bases and J dropped 6; count of bases not matched to a gene: 14. Germline CDR1 SEHNR, CDR2 FQNEAQ (reference sequence). The CDR3 spells CASSLDEGQGFPEQYF. CDR3 nucleotide sequence: TGTGCCAGCAGCCTAGACGAGGGACAGGGCTTCCCCGAGCAGTACTTC. Looking up the rest from reference TRBV7-9 and TRBJ2-7 gives the full variable domain: DTGVSQNPRHKITKRGQNVTFRCDPISEHNRLYWYRQTLGQGPEFLTYFQNEAQLEKSRLLSDRFSAERPKGSFSTLEIQRTEQGDSAMYLCASSLDEGQGFPEQYFGPGTRLTVT.

This chain connects TRBV7-2 to TRBJ1-2; the match to TRBD1 covers 11 bases. The V segment lost 5 bases and the J segment 6 bases; nucleotides outside the gene matches: 8. Germline CDR1 reads SGHTA; CDR2 reads FQGNSA. This CDR3 comprises 15 residues. As DNA, the CDR3 is TGTGCCAGCAGCCCGGGACAGGGGGTTCTTAATGGCTACACCTTC. Its protein is CASSPGQGVLNGYTF.

CDR3 nucleotides: TGTGCCAGCAGCTTGGGCCCGGTCCAGTTCTTC. Protein sequence: CASSLGPVQFF. This rearrangement joins TRBV5-4 to TRBJ2-1; no definite D call. The germline V gene encodes CDR1 SGHNT and CDR2 YYREEE (reference sequence). The CDR3 is made up of 11 amino acids. V lost 0 bases to trimming and J lost 13 bases, with 8 bases between them.

The chain recombines TRBV6-2 or TRBV6-3 with TRBJ2-3; D is unresolved. Per the germline V gene, CDR1 is MNHEY and CDR2 is SVGEGT. V was trimmed by 5 bases and J by 8 bases, leaving 8 bases between them. This CDR3 is 11 amino acids long. Written as DNA, the CDR3 is TGTGCCAGCAGTGGCCCAGTTACGCAGTATTTT. Amino acid sequence: CASSGPVTQYF.

The rearrangement joins TRBV11-2 to TRBJ2-1; D possibly corresponds to TRBD2 (6 bases). Germline CDR1 SGHAT, CDR2 FQNNGV. The germline V and J ends were trimmed by 2 bases and 6 bases, with 20 bases remaining between them. There are 17 residues in the CDR3. The DNA for the CDR3 is TGTGCCAGCAGCTTACGGGGCTGGGTAGCGGCAGGCAATGAGCAGTTCTTC. Translating gives CASSLRGWVAAGNEQFF.

This clone came up a few times. The chain links TRBV6-5 to TRBJ1-1; possible D gene TRBD1, 5 bases. The V gene's germline CDR1 is MNHEY and CDR2 SVGAGI. Between the trimmed V and J ends, which lost 7 bases and 5 bases, there was a span of 20 bases. The CDR3 length is 15 residues. The CDR3 DNA follows: TGTGCCAGCACTAAGAGGAGAGCAGGGAGGACTGAAGCTTTCTTT. Translating gives CASTKRRAGRTEAFF.